The 15 T cell receptor beta chains reported below all come from one sample, sequenced in a study of monozygotic twins with cystic fibrosis. The assay was immunoSEQ multiplex PCR, and TCRdb's table has in-frame clones only and misses some. The sample records tens of thousands of clones, 84% being singletons. Material for sequencing was blood. The receptor set was obtained from a girl aged 2-10 years with cystic fibrosis.

The chain uses TRBV7-3 and TRBJ1-2; 8 positions match TRBD1. The J segment lost 2 bases and the V segment lost 0 bases, leaving 5 bases of the junction unmatched. The CDR3 runs to 16 residues. CDR1 is SGHTA, CDR2 FQGTGA, per germline. DNA for the CDR3: TGTGCCAGCAGCTTAACGCCACAGGGGGGAAACTATGGCTACACCTTC. Its protein product is CASSLTPQGGNYGYTF.

This clone appeared a single time. This chain joins TRBV4-3 and TRBJ2-1, with 13 bases lining up with TRBD2. Germline V gene lookup returns CDR1 LGHNA and CDR2 YSLEER. Germline trimming cut 1 base from V and 6 bases from J; bases unmatched to any gene: 3. The CDR3 is 16 amino acids. The CDR3 nucleotides are TGCGCCAGCAGCCAAGGTACTAGCGGGGGGGTCAATGAGCAGTTCTTC. Amino acids: CASSQGTSGGVNEQFF.

The V gene is TRBV21-1, the J gene TRBJ1-5; the DNA was not compared with TRBD1, the D call given in the table. TRBV21-1 is annotated as a pseudogene. This CDR3 has 18 residues. The CDR3 bases are TGTGCCAGCAGCTTACAATCGGACAGGGTGGGACGCAATCAGCCCCAGCATTTT. This sequence encodes CASSLQSDRVGRNQPQHF.

The J gene is TRBJ2-1, the V gene TRBV5-6, with unresolved D. The CDR3 contains 14 residues. Deletions cut 1 base from V and 0 bases from J, with 5 bases between. Germline CDR1 and CDR2: SGHDT and YYEEEE. For the CDR3, the DNA is TGTGCCAGCAGCTTGCGGAGCTCCTACAATGAGCAGTTCTTC. As protein: CASSLRSSYNEQFF.

V and J are TRBV5-6 and TRBJ1-2; TRBD1 matches at 10 bases. V lost 4 bases and J lost 5; bases outside the gene matches: 5. The CDR3 runs 14 residues. The germline V gene encodes CDR1 SGHDT and CDR2 YYEEEE. This chain's CDR3 is CASSIGTGEYGYTF. Written as DNA, the CDR3 is TGTGCCAGCAGCATCGGGACAGGGGAGTATGGCTACACCTTC.

A single count supports this clone. This sequence joins TRBV5-5 and TRBJ1-2; D ambiguous. Trimming left V 4 bases short and J 6 bases short, with 16 bases between. The CDR3 is 14 residues long. Germline V lookup: CDR1 SGHKS, CDR2 YYEKEE (reference sequence). Here the CDR3 DNA reads TGTGCCAGCAGCATGGATTACCCTAGGGATGGCTACACCTTC. Translated: CASSMDYPRDGYTF.

This clone was seen only once. The rearrangement links TRBV7-6 to TRBJ2-3; D is uncertain. Between the trimmed V and J ends, which lost 3 bases and 6 bases, there was a span of 7 bases. CDR3 length equals 12 residues. Germline V gene lookup returns CDR1 SGHVS and CDR2 FNYEAQ. In DNA, the CDR3 is TGTGCCAGCAGCTTGAGAGCCGATACGCAGTATTTT. Protein product: CASSLRADTQYF. Full variable domain (remainder filled in from reference TRBV7-6 and TRBJ2-3): GAGVSQSPRYKVTKRGQDVALRCDPISGHVSLYWYRQALGQGPEFLTYFNYEAQQDKSGLPNDRFSAERPEGSISTLTIQRTEQRDSAMYRCASSLRADTQYFGPGTRLTVL.

The chain joins TRBV30 to TRBJ1-1, with D perhaps matching TRBD1 (6 bases). This CDR3 spans 14 amino acids. V was shortened by 1 base and J by 6 bases, with 15 bases between the two germline ends. Germline V gene lookup returns CDR1 GTSNPN and CDR2 SVGIG (reference sequence). CDR3 residues: CAWSGLGARAEAFF. In DNA form, the CDR3 reads TGTGCCTGGAGTGGTCTGGGGGCGCGTGCTGAAGCTTTCTTT.

This chain connects TRBV5-1 to TRBJ1-2; tentatively, D is TRBD1 (6 bases). V lost 0 bases and J lost 7, with 13 bases in between. The CDR3 totals 14 residues. In germline, CDR1 is SGHRS, CDR2 YFSETQ. The CDR3 sequence is CASSLEGGISGYTF. In DNA, the CDR3 is TGCGCCAGCAGCTTGGAGGGGGGTATTAGTGGCTACACCTTC.

The chain is built from TRBV19 and TRBJ1-5; TRBD1 is a possible D gene (5 bases). Trimming shortened V by 3 bases and J by 7 bases, and 10 bases separated the two germline ends. Germline-derived CDR1 and CDR2 are LNHDA and SQIVND (reference sequence). This CDR3 has 13 residues. CDR3 DNA: TGTGCCAGTAGTATTGGGGGGGTGCAGCCCCAGCATTTT. Amino acid sequence: CASSIGGVQPQHF.

This clone was seen a handful of times. CDR3 protein: CASSLGTDLLRQPQHF. Written as DNA, the CDR3 is TGTGCCAGCAGCTTGGGTACAGACTTGCTCCGTCAGCCCCAGCATTTT. The rearrangement links TRBV5-5 to TRBJ1-5, with D hard to call. Germline lookup yields CDR1 SGHKS and CDR2 YYEKEE (reference sequence). The CDR3 extends over 16 amino acids. V lost 0 bases and J 6 bases, leaving 16 bases between the germline ends.

The CDR3 DNA sequence: TGTGCCAGCAGCCCCTCGCCTAGCGTCCAAGAGACCCAGTACTTC. Translating it yields CASSPSPSVQETQYF. The V call is TRBV9, the J call TRBJ2-5, with a possible D match to TRBD2 (6 bases). V was shortened by 4 bases and J by 1 base, with 14 bases between the two germline ends. This CDR3 contains 15 residues. CDR1 is SGDLS and CDR2 is YYNGEE in the germline V gene.

This clone came up once. The chain recombines TRBV4-3 with TRBJ1-6; D perhaps matches TRBD1 (5 bases). V was clipped by 4 bases and J by 7 bases, with 5 bases between them. This CDR3 comprises 12 residues. In germline, CDR1 is LGHNA, CDR2 YSLEER. The CDR3, as DNA: TGCGCCAGCAGCCGGGACAATTCACCCCTCCACTTT. It specifies CASSRDNSPLHF.

V gene TRBV30 combines with J gene TRBJ2-5, with no clear D. The CDR3 runs to 15 residues. Trimming took off 0 bases at V and 4 bases at J, with 15 bases between the two ends. The germline V gene has CDR1 GTSNPN and CDR2 SVGIG (reference sequence). CDR3 coding DNA: TGTGCCTGGAGTGTTAAGTCAGTCCTTCTAGAGACCCAGTACTTC. Protein sequence: CAWSVKSVLLETQYF. Full variable domain (outside the CDR3, taken from reference TRBV30 and TRBJ2-5): SQTIHQWPATLVQPVGSPLSLECTVEGTSNPNLYWYRQAAGRGLQLLFYSVGIGQISSEVPQNLSASRPQDRQFILSSKKLLLSDSGFYLCAWSVKSVLLETQYFGPGTRLLVL.

The J gene is TRBJ1-1, the V gene TRBV6-5; D is undetermined. The ends were cut back, 9 bases at V and 1 base at J, with 0 bases in the middle. The CDR3 is 9 amino acids. CDR1 MNHEY and CDR2 SVGAGI come from the germline V gene. The CDR3 sequence is CARNTEAFF. CDR3 nucleotide sequence: TGTGCCAGGAACACTGAAGCTTTCTTT.